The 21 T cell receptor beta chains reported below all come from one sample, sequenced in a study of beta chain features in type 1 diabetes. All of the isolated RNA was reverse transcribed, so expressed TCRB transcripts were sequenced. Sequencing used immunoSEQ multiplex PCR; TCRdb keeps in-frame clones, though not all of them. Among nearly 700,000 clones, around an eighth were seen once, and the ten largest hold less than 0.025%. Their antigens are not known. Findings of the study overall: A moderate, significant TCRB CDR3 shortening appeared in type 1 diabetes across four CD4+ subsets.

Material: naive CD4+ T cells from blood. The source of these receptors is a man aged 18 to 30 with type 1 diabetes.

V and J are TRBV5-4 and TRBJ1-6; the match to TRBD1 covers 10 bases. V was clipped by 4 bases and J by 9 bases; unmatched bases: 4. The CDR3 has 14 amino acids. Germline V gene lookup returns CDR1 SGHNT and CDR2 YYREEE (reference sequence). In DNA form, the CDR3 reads TGTGCCAGCAGCGTCCGGGACAGGGGTTCACCCCTCCACTTT. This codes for CASSVRDRGSPLHF.

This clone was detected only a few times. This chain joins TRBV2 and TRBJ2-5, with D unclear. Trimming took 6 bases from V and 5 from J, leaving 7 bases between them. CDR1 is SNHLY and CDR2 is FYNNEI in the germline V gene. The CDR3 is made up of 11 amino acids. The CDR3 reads CASSYVETQYF. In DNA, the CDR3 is TGTGCCAGCAGCTATGTGGAGACCCAGTACTTC.

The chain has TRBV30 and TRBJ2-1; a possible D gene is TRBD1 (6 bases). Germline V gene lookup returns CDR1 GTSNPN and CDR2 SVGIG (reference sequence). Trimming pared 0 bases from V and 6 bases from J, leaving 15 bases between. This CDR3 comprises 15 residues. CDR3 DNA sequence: TGTGCCTGGAGTGTTGGTTCAGGGGAATCCAATGAGCAGTTCTTC. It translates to CAWSVGSGESNEQFF.

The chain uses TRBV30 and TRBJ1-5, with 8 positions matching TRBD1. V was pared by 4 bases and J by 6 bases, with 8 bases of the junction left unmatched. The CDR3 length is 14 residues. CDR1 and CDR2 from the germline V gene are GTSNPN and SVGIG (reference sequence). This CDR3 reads CAWTRTGYSQPQHF. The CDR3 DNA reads TGTGCCTGGACCCGGACAGGGTATAGTCAGCCCCAGCATTTT. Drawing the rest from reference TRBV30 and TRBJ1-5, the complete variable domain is SQTIHQWPATLVQPVGSPLSLECTVEGTSNPNLYWYRQAAGRGLQLLFYSVGIGQISSEVPQNLSASRPQDRQFILSSKKLLLSDSGFYLCAWTRTGYSQPQHFGDGTRLSIL.

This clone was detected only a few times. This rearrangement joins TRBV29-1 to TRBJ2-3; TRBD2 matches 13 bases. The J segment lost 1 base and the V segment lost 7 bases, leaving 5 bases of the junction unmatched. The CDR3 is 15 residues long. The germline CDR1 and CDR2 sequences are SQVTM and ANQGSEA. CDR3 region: CSATGTSGGTDTQYF. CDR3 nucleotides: TGCAGCGCCACCGGGACTAGCGGGGGCACAGATACGCAGTATTTT.

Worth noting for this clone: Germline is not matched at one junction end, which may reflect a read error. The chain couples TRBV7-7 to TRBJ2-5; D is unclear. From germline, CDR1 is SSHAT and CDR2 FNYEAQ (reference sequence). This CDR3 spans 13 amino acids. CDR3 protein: CASSLGSGETQYF. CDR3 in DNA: TGTGCTAGCAGCTTAGGGTCTGGGGAGACCCAGTACTTC.

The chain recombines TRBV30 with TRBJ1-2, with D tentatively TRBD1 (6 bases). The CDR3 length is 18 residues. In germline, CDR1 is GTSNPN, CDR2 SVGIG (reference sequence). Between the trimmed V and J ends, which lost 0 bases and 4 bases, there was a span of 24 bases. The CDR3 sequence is CAWSVSGWSRTAGYGYTF. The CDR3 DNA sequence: TGTGCCTGGAGTGTATCAGGATGGTCCAGGACAGCCGGCTATGGCTACACCTTC.

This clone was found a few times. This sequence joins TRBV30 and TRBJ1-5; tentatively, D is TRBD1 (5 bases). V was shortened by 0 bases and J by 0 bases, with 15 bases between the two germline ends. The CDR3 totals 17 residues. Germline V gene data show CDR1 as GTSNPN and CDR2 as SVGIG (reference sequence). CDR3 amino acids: CAWSVTRGSFSNQPQHF. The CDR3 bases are TGTGCCTGGAGTGTGACCCGGGGGAGCTTTAGCAATCAGCCCCAGCATTTT.

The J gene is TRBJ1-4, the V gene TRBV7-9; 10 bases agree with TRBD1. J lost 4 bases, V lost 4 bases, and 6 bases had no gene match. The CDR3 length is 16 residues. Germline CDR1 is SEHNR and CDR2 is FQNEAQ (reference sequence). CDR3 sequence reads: CASSSSGTGVNEKLFF. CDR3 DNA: TGTGCCAGCAGCTCCTCTGGGACAGGGGTTAATGAAAAACTGTTTTTT.

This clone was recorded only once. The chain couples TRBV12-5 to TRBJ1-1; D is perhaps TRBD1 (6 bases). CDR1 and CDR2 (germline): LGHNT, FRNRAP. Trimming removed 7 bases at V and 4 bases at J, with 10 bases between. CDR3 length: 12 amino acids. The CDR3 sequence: CASAWGATEAFF. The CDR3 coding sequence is TGTGCTAGTGCCTGGGGGGCCACTGAAGCTTTCTTT. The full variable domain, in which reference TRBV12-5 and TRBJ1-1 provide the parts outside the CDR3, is DARVTQTPRHKVTEMGQEVTMRCQPILGHNTVFWYRQTMMQGLELLAYFRNRAPLDDSGMPKDRFSAEMPDATLATLKIQPSEPRDSAVYFCASAWGATEAFFGQGTRLTVV.

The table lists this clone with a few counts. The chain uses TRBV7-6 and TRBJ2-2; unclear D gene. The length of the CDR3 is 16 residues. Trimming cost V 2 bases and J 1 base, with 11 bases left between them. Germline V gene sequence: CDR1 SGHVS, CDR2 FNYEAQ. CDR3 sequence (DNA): TGTGCCAGCAGCTTAACCAATGTGTTGAACACCGGGGAGCTGTTTTTT. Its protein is CASSLTNVLNTGELFF.

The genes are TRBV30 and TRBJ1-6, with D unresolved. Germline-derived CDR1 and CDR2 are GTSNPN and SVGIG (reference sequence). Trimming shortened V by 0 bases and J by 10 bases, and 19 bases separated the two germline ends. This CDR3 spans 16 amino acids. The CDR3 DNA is TGTGCCTGGAGTGTACGGACCCCCGGGGATGGGTCACCCCTCCACTTT. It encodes CAWSVRTPGDGSPLHF.

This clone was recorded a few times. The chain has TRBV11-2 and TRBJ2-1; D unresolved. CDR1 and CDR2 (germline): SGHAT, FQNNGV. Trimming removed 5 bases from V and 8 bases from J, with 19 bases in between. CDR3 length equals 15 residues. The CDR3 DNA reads TGTGCCAGCAGCCGCCTGGGAAGCGAGGTGGATGAGCAGTTCTTC. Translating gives CASSRLGSEVDEQFF.

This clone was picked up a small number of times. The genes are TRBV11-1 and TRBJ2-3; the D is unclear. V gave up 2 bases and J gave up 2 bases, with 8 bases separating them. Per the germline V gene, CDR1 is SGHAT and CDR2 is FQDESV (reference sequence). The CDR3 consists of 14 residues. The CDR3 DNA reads TGTGCCAGCAGCTTAACAGTAGTCACAGATACGCAGTATTTT. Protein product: CASSLTVVTDTQYF.

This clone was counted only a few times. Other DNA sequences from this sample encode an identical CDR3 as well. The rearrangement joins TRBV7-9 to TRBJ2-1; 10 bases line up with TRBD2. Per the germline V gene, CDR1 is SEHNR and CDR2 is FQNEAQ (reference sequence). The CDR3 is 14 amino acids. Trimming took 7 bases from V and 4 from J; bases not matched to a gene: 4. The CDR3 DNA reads TGTGCCAGCATCAAGACTAGCGGGTACAATGAGCAGTTCTTC. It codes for CASIKTSGYNEQFF.

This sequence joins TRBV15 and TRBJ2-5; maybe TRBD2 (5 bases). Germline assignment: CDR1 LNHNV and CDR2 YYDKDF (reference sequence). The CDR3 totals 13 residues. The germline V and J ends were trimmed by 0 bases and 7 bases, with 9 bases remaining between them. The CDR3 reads CATSRDREGTQYF. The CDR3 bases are TGTGCCACCAGCAGAGACCGCGAGGGGACCCAGTACTTC.

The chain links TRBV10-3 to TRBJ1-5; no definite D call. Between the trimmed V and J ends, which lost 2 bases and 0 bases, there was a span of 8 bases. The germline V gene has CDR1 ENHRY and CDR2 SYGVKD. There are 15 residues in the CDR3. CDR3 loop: CAISEGSYSNQPQHF. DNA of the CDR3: TGTGCCATCAGTGAGGGATCCTATAGCAATCAGCCCCAGCATTTT.

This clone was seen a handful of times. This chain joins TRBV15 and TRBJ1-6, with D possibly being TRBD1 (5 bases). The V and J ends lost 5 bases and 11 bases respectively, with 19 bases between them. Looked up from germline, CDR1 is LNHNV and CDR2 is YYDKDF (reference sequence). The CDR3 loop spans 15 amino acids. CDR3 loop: CATSPDGRRGTPLHF. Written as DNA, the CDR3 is TGTGCCACCAGCCCGGATGGGCGGAGGGGAACACCCCTCCACTTT.

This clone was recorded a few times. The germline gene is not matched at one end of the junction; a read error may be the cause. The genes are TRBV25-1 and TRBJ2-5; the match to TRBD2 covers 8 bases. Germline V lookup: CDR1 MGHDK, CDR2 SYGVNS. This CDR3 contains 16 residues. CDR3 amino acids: CASSSLSTGGQGTQYF. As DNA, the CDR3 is TGTGCCAGCTCCTCCCTCTCGACGGGGGGGCAAGGGACCCAGTACTTC. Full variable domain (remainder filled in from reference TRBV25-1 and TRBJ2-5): EADIYQTPRYLVIGTGKKITLECSQTMGHDKMYWYQQDPGMELHLIHYSYGVNSTEKGDLSSESTVSRIRTEHFPLTLESARPSHTSQYLCASSSLSTGGQGTQYFGPGTRLLVL.

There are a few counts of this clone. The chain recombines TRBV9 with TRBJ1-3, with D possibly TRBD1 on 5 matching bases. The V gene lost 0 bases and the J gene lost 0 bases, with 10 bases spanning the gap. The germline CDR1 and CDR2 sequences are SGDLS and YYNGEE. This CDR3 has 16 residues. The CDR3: CASSVAGGDSGNTIYF. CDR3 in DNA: TGTGCCAGCAGCGTAGCTGGAGGGGACTCTGGAAACACCATATATTTT.

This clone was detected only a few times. The chain's CDR3 is CASRGSYNEQFF. The CDR3 DNA follows: TGCGCCAGCAGGGGTTCCTACAATGAGCAGTTCTTC. The chain links TRBV5-1 to TRBJ2-1; unclear D gene. V was cut by 5 bases and J by 1 base, with 4 bases left in between. Germline lookup yields CDR1 SGHRS and CDR2 YFSETQ. The CDR3 has 12 residues.